A single sample is the source of the 13 T cell receptor beta chains below, sequenced in a study of Graves' ophthalmopathy and Graves' hyperthyroidism. TCR beta CDR3 regions were amplified from RNA transcripts. The first round was an RT-PCR with HTBI primers, and the second round was a multiplex PCR. MiXCR, run by TCRdb on the multiplex PCR reads, gives a single entry per CDR3 protein. Altogether about 1.1 million distinct CDR3 sequences are present, less than 45% being singletons, with the ten largest covering around 10%. Sequenced sample: peripheral blood or thyroid tissue (not recorded which). These receptors were obtained from an adult man with Graves' hyperthyroidism.

Ten or more counts support this clonotype. CDR3 amino acids: CASSDTKNTEAFF. DNA of the CDR3: TGTGCCAGCAGCGACACCAAGAACACTGAAGCTTTCTTT. This chain links TRBV7-9 with TRBJ1-1; D uncertain. Germline CDR1 reads SEHNR; CDR2 reads FQNEAQ (reference sequence). V was shortened by 5 bases and J by 1 base, with 8 bases between the two germline ends. There are 13 residues in the CDR3.

This clonotype has a handful of counts. This chain connects TRBV29-1 to TRBJ1-4; possible D gene TRBD1, 6 bases. V lost 7 bases to trimming and J lost 3 bases, with 12 bases between them. Per the germline V gene, CDR1 is SQVTM and CDR2 is ANQGSEA. This CDR3 contains 13 residues. The CDR3 coding sequence is TGCAGCGCAGGGGAGTTGGCTAATGAAAAACTGTTTTTT. Amino acids: CSAGELANEKLFF.

As to this clonotype: One end of the junction fails to match germline, which may point to a read error. V usage is TRBV9 and J usage is TRBJ2-5, with 10 bases matching TRBD2. Per the germline V gene, CDR1 is SGDLS and CDR2 is YYNGEE. This CDR3 spans 15 amino acids. CDR3 protein: CASRVAGGREETQYF. The CDR3 DNA is TGTGCCAGCAGGGTAGCGGGAGGTCGGGAAGAGACCCAGTACTTC. Full variable domain (remainder filled in from reference TRBV9 and TRBJ2-5): DSGVTQTPKHLITATGQRVTLRCSPRSGDLSVYWYQQSLDQGLQFLIQYYNGEERAKGNILERFSAQQFPDLHSELNLSSLELGDSALYFCASRVAGGREETQYFGPGTRLLVL.

Details on this clonotype: Mismatch with germline at one junction end may stem from a read error. V gene TRBV7-2 combines with J gene TRBJ2-5, with D perhaps given as TRBD1 or TRBD2 (5 bases each). Looked up from germline, CDR1 is SGHTA and CDR2 is FQGNSA. The CDR3 has 14 amino acids. The CDR3: CASSLVGTRETQYF. The CDR3 DNA sequence: TGTGCCAGCAGTTTAGTCGGGACCCGGGAGACCCAGTACTTC.

The J gene is TRBJ1-2, the V gene TRBV10-3; 7 bases are shared with TRBD1. This CDR3 has 16 residues. Germline V gene sequence: CDR1 ENHRY, CDR2 SYGVKD. V was clipped by 7 bases and J by 2 bases; unmatched bases: 13. CDR3 nucleotide sequence: TGTGCCATCAAGGAGGGGGACAGTCTTTTAAACTATGGCTACACCTTC. Encoded protein: CAIKEGDSLLNYGYTF.

The chain has TRBV7-6 and TRBJ1-4, with D perhaps TRBD1 (6 bases). In germline, CDR1 is SGHVS, CDR2 FNYEAQ. The CDR3 has 17 residues. Between the trimmed V and J ends, which lost 1 base and 6 bases, there was a span of 18 bases. Here the CDR3 reads CASSLDSETGMDEKLFF. In nucleotides, the CDR3 is TGTGCCAGCAGCTTAGACTCTGAGACAGGAATGGATGAAAAACTGTTTTTT.

The V and J genes are TRBV6-1 and TRBJ1-6, with unresolved D. The CDR3 is 13 amino acids. CDR1 is MNHNS, CDR2 SASEGT, per germline. V was clipped by 6 bases and J by 7 bases, with 10 bases between them. In DNA, the CDR3 is TGTGCCAGCAGGGTCTTACCAAATTCACCCCTCCACTTT. Protein product: CASRVLPNSPLHF.

This clonotype was counted only a few times. This CDR3 is CASRYGTGITWEPQHF. In DNA, the CDR3 is TGTGCCAGCAGATACGGGACAGGAATTACCTGGGAGCCCCAGCATTTT. The chain uses TRBV7-8 and TRBJ1-5; 8 positions match TRBD1. Germline-derived CDR1 and CDR2 are SGHVS and FQNEAQ. The junction had 15 bases not matched to a gene; V was cut back by 6 bases and J by 8 bases. The CDR3 spans 16 residues.

The chain carries TRBV7-9 and TRBJ2-7; D not resolved. Germline CDR1 is SEHNR and CDR2 is FQNEAQ (reference sequence). V was shortened by 1 base and J by 6 bases, with 13 bases between the two germline ends. The CDR3 contains 14 residues. In DNA form, the CDR3 reads TGTGCCAGCAGCTTAGAGGTGGGAATAGCCGAGCAGTACTTC. As protein: CASSLEVGIAEQYF.

This clonotype has more than one count but fewer than ten. The chain uses TRBV6-5 and TRBJ2-2; TRBD2 might be the D (5 bases). CDR3 length: 15 residues. The V gene lost 6 bases and the J gene lost 10 bases, with 21 bases spanning the gap. Germline CDR1 is MNHEY and CDR2 is SVGAGI. CDR3 in amino acids: CASRGELLGRTELFF. CDR3 DNA: TGTGCCAGCAGGGGAGAGCTGCTAGGAAGGACGGAGCTGTTTTTT.

The gene calls are TRBV7-6 and TRBJ2-2; D assignment may be TRBD1 or TRBD2 (5 bases each). CDR3 length: 15 amino acids. The germline V gene has CDR1 SGHVS and CDR2 FNYEAQ. Trimming stripped 0 bases from V and 5 bases from J, with 10 bases between. DNA for the CDR3: TGTGCCAGCAGCTTAGCGGGGGTAACAACCGGGGAGCTGTTTTTT. It specifies CASSLAGVTTGELFF.

The table lists this clonotype with many counts. The J gene is TRBJ1-5, the V gene TRBV28; no firm D call. Germline CDR1 MDHEN, CDR2 SYDVKM. This CDR3 has 12 residues. V gave up 7 bases and J gave up 2 bases, with 6 bases separating them. CDR3 in amino acids: CASIQGNQPQHF. Here the CDR3 DNA reads TGTGCCAGCATTCAGGGCAATCAGCCCCAGCATTTT.

As to this clonotype: A much larger clone sits a single nucleotide away, making a read error possible. The chain employs TRBV2 and TRBJ1-1; tentatively, D is TRBD1 (5 bases). Per germline, CDR1 SNHLY and CDR2 FYNNEI. The CDR3 runs 13 residues. This chain's CDR3 is CVSQRGGGTEAFF. CDR3 DNA: TGTGTCAGTCAACGGGGTGGGGGCACTGAAGCTTTCTTT.